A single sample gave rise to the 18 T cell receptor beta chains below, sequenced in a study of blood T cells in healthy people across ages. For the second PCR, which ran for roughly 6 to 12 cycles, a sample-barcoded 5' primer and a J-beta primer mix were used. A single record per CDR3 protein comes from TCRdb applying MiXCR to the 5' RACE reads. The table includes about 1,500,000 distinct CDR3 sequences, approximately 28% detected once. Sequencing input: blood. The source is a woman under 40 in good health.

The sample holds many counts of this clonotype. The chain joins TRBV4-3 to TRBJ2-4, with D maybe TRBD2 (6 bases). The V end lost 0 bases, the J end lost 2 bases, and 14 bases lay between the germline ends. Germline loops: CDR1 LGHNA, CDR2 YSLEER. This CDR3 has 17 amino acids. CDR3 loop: CASSQEFGGATKNIQYF. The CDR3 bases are TGCGCCAGCAGCCAAGAATTCGGGGGAGCAACCAAAAACATTCAGTACTTC.

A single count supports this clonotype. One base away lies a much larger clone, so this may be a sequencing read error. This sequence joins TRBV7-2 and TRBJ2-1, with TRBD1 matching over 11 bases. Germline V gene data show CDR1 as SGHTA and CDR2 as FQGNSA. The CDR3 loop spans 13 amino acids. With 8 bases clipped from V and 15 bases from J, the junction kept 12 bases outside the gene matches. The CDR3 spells CASGVRDRGYPFF. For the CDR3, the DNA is TGTGCCAGCGGCGTCCGGGACAGGGGGTATCCGTTCTTC.

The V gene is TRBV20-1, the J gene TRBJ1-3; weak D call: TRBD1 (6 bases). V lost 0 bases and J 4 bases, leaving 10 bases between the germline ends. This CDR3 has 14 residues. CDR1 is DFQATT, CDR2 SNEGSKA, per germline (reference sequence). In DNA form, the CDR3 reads TGCAGTGCTAGAGATACAGGGCGGGGAAACACCATATATTTT. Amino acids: CSARDTGRGNTIYF.

This chain's CDR3 is CSARSSGQTNTEAFF. In nucleotides, the CDR3 is TGCAGTGCTAGATCATCGGGACAGACGAACACTGAAGCTTTCTTT. V and J are TRBV20-1 and TRBJ1-1; TRBD1 aligns across 7 bases. The CDR3 totals 15 residues. The V gene end was trimmed by 2 bases and the J gene end by 1 base; junction bases not matched to a gene: 7. The V gene's germline CDR1 is DFQATT and CDR2 SNEGSKA (reference sequence).

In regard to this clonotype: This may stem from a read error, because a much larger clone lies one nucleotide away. In nucleotides, the CDR3 is TGTGCCAGCTGCCAAGATGAGGAACGGTCCTACGAGCAGTACTTC. It yields the protein CASCQDEERSYEQYF. V gene TRBV3-1 combines with J gene TRBJ2-7; D is uncertain. This CDR3 comprises 15 residues. Germline CDR1 LGHDT, CDR2 YNNKEL (reference sequence).

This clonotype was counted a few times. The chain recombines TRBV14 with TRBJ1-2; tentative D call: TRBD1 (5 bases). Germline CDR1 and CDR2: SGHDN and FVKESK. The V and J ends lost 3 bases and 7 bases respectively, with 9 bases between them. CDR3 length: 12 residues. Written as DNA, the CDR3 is TGTGCCAGCAGCCATGGGACGGCTGGCTACACCTTC. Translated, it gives CASSHGTAGYTF.

CDR3 residues: CSARDLGAGGETQYF. The CDR3 nucleotides read TGCAGTGCTAGAGATCTGGGGGCAGGGGGAGAGACCCAGTACTTC. The rearrangement links TRBV20-1 to TRBJ2-5; 7 bases agree with TRBD1. The CDR3 spans 15 residues. V dropped 0 bases and J dropped 4; count of bases not matched to a gene: 8. Per the germline V gene, CDR1 is DFQATT and CDR2 is SNEGSKA (reference sequence).

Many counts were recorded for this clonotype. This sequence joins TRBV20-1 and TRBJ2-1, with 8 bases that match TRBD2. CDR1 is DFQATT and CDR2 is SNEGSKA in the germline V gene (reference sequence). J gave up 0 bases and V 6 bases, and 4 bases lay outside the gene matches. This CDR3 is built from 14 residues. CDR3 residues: CSAFSGSSYNEQFF. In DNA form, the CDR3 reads TGCAGTGCGTTCAGCGGGAGCTCCTACAATGAGCAGTTCTTC.

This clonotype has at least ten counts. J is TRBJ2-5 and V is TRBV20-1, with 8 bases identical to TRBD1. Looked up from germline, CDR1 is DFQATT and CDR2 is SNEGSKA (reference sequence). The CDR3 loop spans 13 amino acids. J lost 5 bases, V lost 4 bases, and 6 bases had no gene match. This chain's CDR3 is CSATGGAGETQYF. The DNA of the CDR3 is TGCAGTGCTACAGGGGGCGCGGGGGAGACCCAGTACTTC.

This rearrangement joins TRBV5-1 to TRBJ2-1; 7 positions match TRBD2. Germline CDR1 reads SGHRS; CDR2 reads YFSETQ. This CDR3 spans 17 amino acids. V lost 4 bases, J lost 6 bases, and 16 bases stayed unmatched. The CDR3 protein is CASSTGRAGETANEQFF. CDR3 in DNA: TGCGCCAGCAGCACCGGACGGGCGGGGGAAACGGCCAATGAGCAGTTCTTC.

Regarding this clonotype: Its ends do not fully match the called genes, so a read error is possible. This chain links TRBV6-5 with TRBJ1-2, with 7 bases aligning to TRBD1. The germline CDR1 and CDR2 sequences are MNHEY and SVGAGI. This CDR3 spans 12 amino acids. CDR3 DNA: TGTGCCGGCAGTCGGACAGGCCATGGCTACACCTTC. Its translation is CAGSRTGHGYTF.

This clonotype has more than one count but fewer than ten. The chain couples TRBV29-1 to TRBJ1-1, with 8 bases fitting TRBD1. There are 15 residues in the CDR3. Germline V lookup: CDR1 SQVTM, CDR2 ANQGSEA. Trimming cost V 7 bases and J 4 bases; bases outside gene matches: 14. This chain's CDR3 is CSAENPTGVGTEAFF. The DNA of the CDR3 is TGCAGCGCTGAGAACCCGACAGGGGTCGGCACTGAAGCTTTCTTT.

The CDR3 region is CATFARWPDTQYF. CDR3 sequence (DNA): TGTGCCACCTTTGCCCGTTGGCCAGATACGCAGTATTTT. V gene TRBV27 combines with J gene TRBJ2-3; D call uncertain. The V and J ends lost 10 bases and 4 bases respectively, with 15 bases between them. The CDR3 runs 13 residues. CDR1 is MNHEY and CDR2 is SMNVEV in the germline V gene (reference sequence).

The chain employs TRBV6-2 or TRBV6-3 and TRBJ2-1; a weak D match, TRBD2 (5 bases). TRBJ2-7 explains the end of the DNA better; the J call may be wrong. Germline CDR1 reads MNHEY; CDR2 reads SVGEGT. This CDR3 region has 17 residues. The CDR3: CASSYSVVGASYNEQYF. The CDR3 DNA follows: TGTGCCAGCAGTTACTCGGTGGTGGGAGCCTCCTACAATGAGCAGTACTTC.

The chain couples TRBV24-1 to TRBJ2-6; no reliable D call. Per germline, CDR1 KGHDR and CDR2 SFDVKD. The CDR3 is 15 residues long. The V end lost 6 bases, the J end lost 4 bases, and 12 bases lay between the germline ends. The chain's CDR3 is CATSSSPTGANVLTF. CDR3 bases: TGTGCCACCAGTTCTTCTCCAACCGGGGCCAACGTCCTGACTTTC.

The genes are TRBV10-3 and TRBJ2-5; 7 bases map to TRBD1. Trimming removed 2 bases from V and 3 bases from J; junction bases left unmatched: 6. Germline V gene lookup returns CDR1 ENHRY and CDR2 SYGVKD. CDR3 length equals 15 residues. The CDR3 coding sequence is TGTGCCATCAGTGAGCTCTCCGGGACAGAAGAGACCCAGTACTTC. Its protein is CAISELSGTEETQYF.

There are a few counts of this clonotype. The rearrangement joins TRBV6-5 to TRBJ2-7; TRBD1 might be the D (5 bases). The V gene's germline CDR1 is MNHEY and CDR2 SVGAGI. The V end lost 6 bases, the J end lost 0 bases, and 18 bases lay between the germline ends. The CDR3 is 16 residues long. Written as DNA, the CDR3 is TGTGCCAGCAGCCCTTCCACAGGTTTCAGCTCCTACGAGCAGTACTTC. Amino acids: CASSPSTGFSSYEQYF.

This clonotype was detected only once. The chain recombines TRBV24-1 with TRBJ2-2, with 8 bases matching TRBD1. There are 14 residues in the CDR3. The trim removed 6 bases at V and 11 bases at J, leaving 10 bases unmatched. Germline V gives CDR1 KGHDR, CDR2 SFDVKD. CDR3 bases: TGTGCCACCAGTCCCGGACAGGGCGGGTTCGAGCTGTTTTTT. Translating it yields CATSPGQGGFELFF.